This entry concerns a single T cell receptor beta chain. Antigen: not known. This sample was taken from a study of cytomegalovirus exposure and HLA in healthy donors. Study-wide results and caveats: Overall, approximately 150 TCR beta chains were annotated as cytomegalovirus-associated. DRB1 had the most TCR associations and HLA-C the fewest, a later analysis found, with rates varying by HLA locus. Accurate predictions that matched the HLA-A and HLA-B alleles of most subjects were reportedly made from TCR beta sequences.

The CDR3 extends over 16 amino acids. CDR1 is MNHEY and CDR2 is SVGAGI in the germline V gene. The PCR made use of 60 Vbeta and 13 Jbeta primers. TCRdb's copy holds only in-frame clones and misses some; the assay was immunoSEQ multiplex PCR. The sample data list approximately 180,000 clones. The sequencing sample was made of PBMCs. The genes are TRBV6-5 and TRBJ2-5; the D gene is possibly TRBD1 (6 bases). The DNA end favors TRBJ2-7, so the J call may be wrong. The TCR comes from a man aged 25-40 years in good health and CMV-seronegative. CDR3 bases: TGTGCCAGCAGTTACTCGGGGGCAGGGTCAAACTACGAGCAGTACTTC. Translated: CASSYSGAGSNYEQYF.